The T cell receptor (beta chain) under discussion was sequenced for a study of human T cells and chemical hapten exposure. Study as a whole: Cases of alopecia areata, totalis or universalis occurred in a predominantly female patient group. Variation in per-sample TCR yields came mainly from small pooled library volume differences.

Time point defined: pre-sensitization, week 0. Treatment here: therapeutic diphenylcyclopropenone sensitization with weekly scalp DPC. Patch tests were applied only after blood draws. CDR3 length: 13 amino acids. Trimming stripped 5 bases from V and 6 bases from J, with 14 bases between. CDR1 and CDR2 from the germline V gene are MNHEY and SMNVEV (reference sequence). Broader study findings: Donors had alopecia, so their immune response may differ from healthy people's.

In TCRdb, the RACE reads were re-called with MiXCR into one record per CDR3 protein. The table lists roughly 38,000 distinct CDR3 sequences, around 7.6% of them singletons. This clonotype was recorded many times. The antigen is unknown. The sequences come from whole blood, collected in connection with sensitization to the hapten diphenylcyclopropenone (DPC). The clonotype originates from a woman aged 50 to 60 with alopecia areata. Some clones in this sample may be carry-over from other donors' samples. The rearrangement joins TRBV27 to TRBJ2-7; possibly TRBD2 for D (6 bases). The CDR3 sequence is CASSTGLRGEQYF. CDR3 nucleotide sequence: TGTGCCAGCAGTACGGGACTCCGGGGCGAGCAGTACTTC.